This TCR beta chain was retrieved from a study of blood T cell repertoires in COVID-19 (dated by TCRdb to the early 2020s). About the full investigation: Collaborator samples came from the United States, Italy and Spain and covered acute and convalescent phases of COVID-19. The prospective study material was composed of cDNA or gDNA derived from T cells, B-cell-depleted T cells, or PBMCs. The dataset comprised deeply sampled blood TCRbeta repertoires from subjects exposed to, actively infected with, or recovered from COVID-19. The repertoires were released in a freely available public database intended as a resource for research on the immune response to SARS-CoV-2. Samples were obtained from the ongoing ImmuneRACE study (first 160 participants) and from 1,254 subjects provided by 6 global collaborators. Nearly every sample came with metadata listing a de-identified subject ID, COVID-19 status, age in years and sex. Where available, HLA class I and class II types were taken from metadata supplied by the sample provider and were not determined by assay-based typing. What the authors observed across the whole study: How much clinical and demographic metadata was included differed by source and by participant, and the metadata was provided uncurated.

V and J are trimmed by 1 base and 5 bases, and the gene matches miss 5 bases of the junction. Taken from cysteine to phenylalanine, the CDR3 has 15 residues. The read is trimmed to its CDR3 DNA, 45 bases read in frame from base 1. Looking up the germline V gene yields CDR1 LGHNA and CDR2 YNFKEQ. Each collaborating institution followed its own protocols to collect whole blood in K2EDTA tubes. For TCRbeta analysis, collaborator samples were shipped as frozen whole blood, as isolated PBMCs, or as DNA extracted from either sample type. About this clone: Its antigen specificity is not known. Per-nucleotide qualities are absent, and no much larger clonotype sits a single base away.

TCRbeta CDR3 regions were amplified from genomic DNA by means of the immunoSEQ Assay, a bias-controlled multiplex PCR. As for how the authors treated the data: Nucleated cell counts per sample were estimated from amplification of reference gene primers within the assay. To quantify the absolute abundance of each unique TCRbeta CDR3 rearrangement, sequence reads were collapsed and filtered. For each sample, productive Simpson clonality was calculated as the square root of Simpson's diversity index over productive rearrangements. Here the immuneACCESS table is served through TCRdb, limited to in-frame sequences with V and J called. Missing clones are a known gap in these copies; in checked studies unresolved V genes cover under half, and the rest lacks a known reason. That table supplies the V and J calls and clone size; D and trimming were determined from the DNA. This sample gives about 220,000 clones in total; approximately 79% of them show up just once. Roughly 5% of the sample is held by the ten biggest clonotypes.

Source material: peripheral blood. This sequence uses TRBV4-2 and TRBJ2-5; 9 central nucleotides agree with TRBD2. The source of this sequence is a human donor in a cohort sampled during active COVID-19. The nucleotides read TGTGCCAGCAGCCAAGTTCAGCGGGAGGCGGAGACCCAGTACTTC. It translates to CASSQVQREAETQYF.